These 12 T cell receptor beta chains came from one sample sequenced in a study of T cells in narcolepsy. Repertoires were generated with immunoSEQ multiplex PCR, while TCRdb's copy carries only in-frame clones and drops some. The data show about 33,000 clones, roughly four fifths seen once. Material for sequencing was CD45RA- memory CD4+ T cells from PBMCs. The source is a human donor with narcolepsy.

This clone occurred once. The chain is built from TRBV15 and TRBJ1-4; 7 positions agree with TRBD1. This CDR3 has 15 amino acids. J was trimmed by 0 bases and V by 6 bases; bases with no gene match: 4. Germline V CDR1 and CDR2: LNHNV, YYDKDF (reference sequence). CDR3 loop: CATRRQGATNEKLFF. The DNA for the CDR3 is TGTGCCACCAGACGACAGGGAGCAACTAATGAAAAACTGTTTTTT.

The rearrangement links TRBV6-5 to TRBJ1-5; 7 bases fit TRBD1. V was pared by 2 bases and J by 4 bases, with 2 bases of the junction left unmatched. CDR3 length equals 14 residues. Germline assignment: CDR1 MNHEY and CDR2 SVGAGI. The CDR3 here is CASSYGGQNQPQHF. CDR3 DNA sequence: TGTGCCAGCAGTTACGGGGGACAGAATCAGCCCCAGCATTTT.

This sequence joins TRBV18 and TRBJ2-3, with D perhaps TRBD2 (5 bases). The CDR3 has 15 residues. Germline loops: CDR1 KGHSH, CDR2 LQKENI. V dropped 1 base and J dropped 0 bases, with 8 bases sitting between them. CDR3 nucleotide sequence: TGTGCCAGCTCACCACTACCGGGGAGCACAGATACGCAGTATTTT. As protein: CASSPLPGSTDTQYF.

The chain has TRBV7-9 and TRBJ1-4, with a possible D match to TRBD1 (5 bases). Germline V gives CDR1 SEHNR, CDR2 FQNEAQ (reference sequence). The CDR3 is 14 residues long. V lost 4 bases to trimming and J lost 8 bases, with 14 bases between them. CDR3 sequence reads: CASSSERGGEKLFF. The CDR3 region has the DNA TGTGCCAGCAGCTCGGAGAGGGGTGGGGAAAAACTGTTTTTT. Variable domain in full (rest from reference TRBV7-9 and TRBJ1-4): DTGVSQNPRHKITKRGQNVTFRCDPISEHNRLYWYRQTLGQGPEFLTYFQNEAQLEKSRLLSDRFSAERPKGSFSTLEIQRTEQGDSAMYLCASSSERGGEKLFFGSGTQLSVL.

V is TRBV7-8 and J is TRBJ2-2; no firm D call. V lost 2 bases, J lost 1 base, and 5 bases lay in between. CDR3 length equals 14 residues. Germline V lookup: CDR1 SGHVS, CDR2 FQNEAQ. The CDR3 DNA reads TGTGCCAGCAGCTTAAACGGGAACACCGGGGAGCTGTTTTTT. This codes for CASSLNGNTGELFF.

This clone was recorded once. The chain has TRBV7-2 and TRBJ2-3; no clear D. V was pared by 1 base and J by 6 bases, with 11 bases between. Germline V gene data show CDR1 as SGHTA and CDR2 as FQGNSA. The CDR3 has 14 amino acids. In DNA form, the CDR3 reads TGTGCCAGCAGCTTAGGAGGAATATACGATACGCAGTATTTT. Encoded protein: CASSLGGIYDTQYF.

This sequence joins TRBV7-8 and TRBJ1-5; the D gene is possibly TRBD1 (5 bases). Germline-derived CDR1 and CDR2 are SGHVS and FQNEAQ. The CDR3 consists of 13 residues. V was cut by 4 bases and J by 8 bases, with 12 bases left in between. The CDR3 coding sequence is TGTGCCAGCAGCTCGAGGGGTCCTAAGCCCCAGCATTTT. As protein: CASSSRGPKPQHF.

Details on this clone: This sample includes further DNA sequences coding for the same CDR3. This chain uses TRBV2 with TRBJ1-4, with D perhaps matching TRBD1 (6 bases). Germline loops: CDR1 SNHLY, CDR2 FYNNEI. The V end lost 6 bases, the J end lost 0 bases, and 14 bases lay between the germline ends. The CDR3 contains 16 residues. CDR3 loop: CASSYGTPSTNEKLFF. The CDR3 nucleotides are TGTGCCAGCAGCTATGGGACACCGTCAACTAATGAAAAACTGTTTTTT.

The chain employs TRBV10-3 and TRBJ2-5; D possibly corresponds to TRBD2 (7 bases). CDR1 is ENHRY and CDR2 is SYGVKD in the germline V gene. This CDR3 contains 12 residues. The V gene lost 8 bases and the J gene lost 4 bases, with 11 bases spanning the gap. The CDR3 region is CAIGGAGETQYF. The CDR3 coding sequence is TGTGCCATCGGGGGGGCCGGAGAGACCCAGTACTTC.

This chain connects TRBV30 to TRBJ1-2; possible D gene TRBD1, 6 bases. Between the trimmed V and J ends, which lost 2 bases and 6 bases, there was a span of 10 bases. The germline V gene has CDR1 GTSNPN and CDR2 SVGIG (reference sequence). CDR3 size: 12 residues. CDR3 loop: CAWSISGDGYTF. As DNA, the CDR3 is TGTGCCTGGAGTATCTCAGGGGATGGCTACACCTTC.

The chain links TRBV5-1 to TRBJ2-1; 8 bases are shared with TRBD2. The CDR3 has 14 amino acids. The germline V gene encodes CDR1 SGHRS and CDR2 YFSETQ. After removal of 0 bases from V and 8 bases from J, the junction contained 4 bases not matched to a gene. The CDR3 is CASSLEGRGDEQFF. The CDR3 DNA sequence: TGCGCCAGCAGCTTGGAGGGGCGGGGGGATGAGCAGTTCTTC.

This chain connects TRBV18 to TRBJ1-6; 8 bases align to TRBD1. CDR3 length: 15 residues. V shed 3 bases and J 4 bases; nucleotides not matched to a gene: 2. Germline V lookup: CDR1 KGHSH, CDR2 LQKENI. CDR3 nucleotides: TGTGCCAGCTCACCGGGACAGGATTATAATTCACCCCTCCACTTT. Its translation is CASSPGQDYNSPLHF.